The clone carrying this TCR beta chain was counted only a few times. Antigen: not known. These data are taken from a study of identical twins. General study points: Within twin pairs, the out-of-frame alpha sequences they shared showed excess low generation probability.

TCRdb reanalysed the 5' RACE reads using MiXCR and keeps one entry per CDR3 protein. The sample lists approximately 470,000 distinct CDR3 sequences, approximately 15% occurring once. The same data also contributed to another study, on yellow fever vaccine responses in identical twins.

The source is a woman between 18 and 29 years old in good health. Sequencing input: CD4+ T cells sorted from blood.

CDR3 sequence (DNA): TGTGCCAGCAAACCGGGGGCGTTGACCGGGGAGCTGTTTTTT. This sequence encodes CASKPGALTGELFF. V and J are TRBV3-1 and TRBJ2-2; D may correspond to TRBD1 or TRBD2 (6 bases each). CDR1 and CDR2 (germline): LGHDT, YNNKEL (reference sequence). Trimming removed 7 bases at V and 5 bases at J, with 14 bases between. This CDR3 contains 14 residues.